This TCR beta chain was sequenced for a study of cytomegalovirus exposure and HLA in healthy donors. About the study: Earlier work reported approximately 100 million unique TCR beta sequences from 150 million to 200 million T cells. The study placed 80% to 85% of its roughly 430 genotyped donors in the Caucasian-associated ancestry cluster.

Study observations and caveats: Analysis was carried out at a later point, and it linked a missense DCLRE1C variant to TCR beta V- and J-gene trimming. It was reportedly the case that the classifier diagnosed cytomegalovirus status with high specificity and sensitivity.

About this clone itself: The antigen remains unidentified. The identical CDR3 is also encoded by other nucleotide sequences in the sample.

The PCR had 60 Vbeta and 13 Jbeta primers. This table comes from immunoSEQ multiplex PCR, and its TCRdb copy is limited to in-frame clones, with some not included. The sample consists of under 200,000 clones, roughly 70% of them appearing once. This TCR was sampled from a woman aged 40 to 50 in good health and CMV-seropositive. The sequencing sample was made of PBMCs.

In DNA, the CDR3 is TGTGCCAGCAGCCCAGGACAGGGGCCCTACGAGCAGTACTTC. Translating it yields CASSPGQGPYEQYF. This sequence joins TRBV7-2 and TRBJ2-7; 9 bases match TRBD1. The trim removed 5 bases at V and 2 bases at J, leaving 4 bases unmatched. CDR1 and CDR2 (germline): SGHTA, FQGNSA. The CDR3 consists of 14 residues.